These T cell receptor beta chains were read from a single sample in a study of blood T cells in healthy people across ages. TCRdb processed the 5' RACE reads anew with MiXCR; each CDR3 protein has one entry. The sample has more than 750,000 distinct CDR3 sequences; approximately 32% are singletons. The same specimen was also included in a second study, on T cells of mothers and their children.

Sequenced: blood. Source of these receptors: a middle-aged woman in good health. CDR3s include the opening cysteine and the closing phenylalanine or tryptophan. Each record gives: clone size, J gene, V gene, CDR3 length, D gene, CDR3 DNA, CDR3 protein. D genes are given only for firm matches. The size of a clone is reported for some rows only, either as once, few or many, or as a class for expanded clones.

clone_size: many
j_call: TRBJ2-3
v_call: TRBV20-1
cdr3_length: 15
d_call: TRBD2
cdr3_nt: TGCAGTGCTAGAGTCCCGGGACTATCCACAGATACGCAGTATTTT
cdr3_aa: CSARVPGLSTDTQYF

clone_size: few
j_call: TRBJ1-2
v_call: TRBV9
cdr3_length: 13
d_call: .
cdr3_nt: TGTGCCAGCAGCGTAGCTCACGGCCAGAGCTACACCTTC
cdr3_aa: CASSVAHGQSYTF

clone_size: few
j_call: TRBJ1-2
v_call: TRBV20-1
cdr3_length: 12
d_call: .
cdr3_nt: TGCAGTGCTAGCCGGGGGTCGGATGGCTACACCTTC
cdr3_aa: CSASRGSDGYTF

clone_size: .
j_call: TRBJ2-7
v_call: TRBV6-6
cdr3_length: 18
d_call: .
cdr3_nt: TGTGCCAGCAGCAAACGGGTAGGCCAATTCAGGGAAGGTTCCGAGCAGTACTTC
cdr3_aa: CASSKRVGQFREGSEQYF

clone_size: .
j_call: TRBJ1-1
v_call: TRBV12-3/TRBV12-4
cdr3_length: 15
d_call: .
cdr3_nt: TGTGCCAGCAGTTCGTCGGACAGCGGGTACGGTGAAGCTTTCTTT
cdr3_aa: CASSSSDSGYGEAFF

clone_size: few
j_call: TRBJ2-3
v_call: TRBV7-2
cdr3_length: 15
d_call: TRBD2
cdr3_nt: TGTGCCAGCAGCCTTAGCGGGGAGATAGGAGATACGCAGTATTTT
cdr3_aa: CASSLSGEIGDTQYF

clone_size: few
j_call: TRBJ1-5
v_call: TRBV20-1
cdr3_length: 15
d_call: .
cdr3_nt: TGCAGTGCTAGAGATTGGGGAGGAGACAATCAGCCCCAGCATTTT
cdr3_aa: CSARDWGGDNQPQHF

clone_size: many
j_call: TRBJ2-7
v_call: TRBV5-6
cdr3_length: 13
d_call: .
cdr3_nt: TGTGCCAGCAGCTTAGTGGGTCCCTACGAGCAGTACTTC
cdr3_aa: CASSLVGPYEQYF

clone_size: .
j_call: TRBJ2-2
v_call: TRBV7-6
cdr3_length: 17
d_call: .
cdr3_nt: TGTGCCAGCAGCTCGGCGGGACAGATAAGCTGGACCGGGGAGCTGTTTTTT
cdr3_aa: CASSSAGQISWTGELFF

clone_size: .
j_call: TRBJ1-1
v_call: TRBV10-3
cdr3_length: 13
d_call: .
cdr3_nt: TGTGCCATCAGGCCGTCTATGAACACTGAAGCTTTCTTT
cdr3_aa: CAIRPSMNTEAFF

clone_size: many
j_call: TRBJ2-3
v_call: TRBV9
cdr3_length: 18
d_call: .
cdr3_nt: TGTGCCAGCAGCTTGCGTGGAGTACAGGGATCTAGCACAGATACGCAGTATTTT
cdr3_aa: CASSLRGVQGSSTDTQYF

clone_size: many
j_call: TRBJ2-1
v_call: TRBV9
cdr3_length: 13
d_call: .
cdr3_nt: TGTGCCAGCAGCGTAGGACAGGCCAATGAGCAGTTCTTC
cdr3_aa: CASSVGQANEQFF

clone_size: .
j_call: TRBJ1-1
v_call: TRBV5-1
cdr3_length: 17
d_call: TRBD1
cdr3_nt: TGCGCCAGCAGCCCTCTGAACAGGGGGCCGAGTTCCGCTGAAGCTTTCTTT
cdr3_aa: CASSPLNRGPSSAEAFF

clone_size: many
j_call: TRBJ1-2
v_call: TRBV7-2
cdr3_length: 14
d_call: .
cdr3_nt: TGTGCCAGCAGCTCTCTCCCCAGGAATGATGGCTACACCTTC
cdr3_aa: CASSSLPRNDGYTF

clone_size: .
j_call: TRBJ1-1
v_call: TRBV29-1
cdr3_length: 14
d_call: .
cdr3_nt: TGCAGCGTTGAAAACGGCCTTATGAACACTGAAGCTTTCTTT
cdr3_aa: CSVENGLMNTEAFF

clone_size: few
j_call: TRBJ1-2
v_call: TRBV20-1
cdr3_length: 14
d_call: TRBD1
cdr3_nt: TGCAGTGCTAGAGACCGACAGGGCGTAGGTAGCTACACCTTC
cdr3_aa: CSARDRQGVGSYTF

clone_size: few
j_call: TRBJ2-4
v_call: TRBV5-1
cdr3_length: 16
d_call: .
cdr3_nt: TGCGCCAGCAGCTTGGGGCCCGACCGAGACGGAAACATTCAGTACTTC
cdr3_aa: CASSLGPDRDGNIQYF

clone_size: many
j_call: TRBJ2-7
v_call: TRBV9
cdr3_length: 15
d_call: .
cdr3_nt: TGTGCCAGCAGCGCCGGAGGGGATAGCTCCTACGAGCAGTACTTC
cdr3_aa: CASSAGGDSSYEQYF

clone_size: .
j_call: TRBJ1-1
v_call: TRBV3-1
cdr3_length: 13
d_call: .
cdr3_nt: TGTGCCAGCAGCCAAGTTGGGGTAACTGAAGCTTTCTTT
cdr3_aa: CASSQVGVTEAFF

clone_size: few
j_call: TRBJ2-1
v_call: TRBV14
cdr3_length: 15
d_call: TRBD2
cdr3_nt: TGTGCCAGCAGCCGGGGACTAGCGGGGGGAGGTGAGCAGTTCTTC
cdr3_aa: CASSRGLAGGGEQFF

clone_size: .
j_call: TRBJ2-7
v_call: TRBV7-3
cdr3_length: 13
d_call: .
cdr3_nt: TGTGCCAGCAGCGGGGGTTCTTACAATGAGCAGTACTTC
cdr3_aa: CASSGGSYNEQYF

clone_size: many
j_call: TRBJ1-1
v_call: TRBV20-1
cdr3_length: 17
d_call: .
cdr3_nt: TGCAGTGCCACAACCCCCCCGTGGGGGTTGATGAACACTGAAGCTTTCTTT
cdr3_aa: CSATTPPWGLMNTEAFF